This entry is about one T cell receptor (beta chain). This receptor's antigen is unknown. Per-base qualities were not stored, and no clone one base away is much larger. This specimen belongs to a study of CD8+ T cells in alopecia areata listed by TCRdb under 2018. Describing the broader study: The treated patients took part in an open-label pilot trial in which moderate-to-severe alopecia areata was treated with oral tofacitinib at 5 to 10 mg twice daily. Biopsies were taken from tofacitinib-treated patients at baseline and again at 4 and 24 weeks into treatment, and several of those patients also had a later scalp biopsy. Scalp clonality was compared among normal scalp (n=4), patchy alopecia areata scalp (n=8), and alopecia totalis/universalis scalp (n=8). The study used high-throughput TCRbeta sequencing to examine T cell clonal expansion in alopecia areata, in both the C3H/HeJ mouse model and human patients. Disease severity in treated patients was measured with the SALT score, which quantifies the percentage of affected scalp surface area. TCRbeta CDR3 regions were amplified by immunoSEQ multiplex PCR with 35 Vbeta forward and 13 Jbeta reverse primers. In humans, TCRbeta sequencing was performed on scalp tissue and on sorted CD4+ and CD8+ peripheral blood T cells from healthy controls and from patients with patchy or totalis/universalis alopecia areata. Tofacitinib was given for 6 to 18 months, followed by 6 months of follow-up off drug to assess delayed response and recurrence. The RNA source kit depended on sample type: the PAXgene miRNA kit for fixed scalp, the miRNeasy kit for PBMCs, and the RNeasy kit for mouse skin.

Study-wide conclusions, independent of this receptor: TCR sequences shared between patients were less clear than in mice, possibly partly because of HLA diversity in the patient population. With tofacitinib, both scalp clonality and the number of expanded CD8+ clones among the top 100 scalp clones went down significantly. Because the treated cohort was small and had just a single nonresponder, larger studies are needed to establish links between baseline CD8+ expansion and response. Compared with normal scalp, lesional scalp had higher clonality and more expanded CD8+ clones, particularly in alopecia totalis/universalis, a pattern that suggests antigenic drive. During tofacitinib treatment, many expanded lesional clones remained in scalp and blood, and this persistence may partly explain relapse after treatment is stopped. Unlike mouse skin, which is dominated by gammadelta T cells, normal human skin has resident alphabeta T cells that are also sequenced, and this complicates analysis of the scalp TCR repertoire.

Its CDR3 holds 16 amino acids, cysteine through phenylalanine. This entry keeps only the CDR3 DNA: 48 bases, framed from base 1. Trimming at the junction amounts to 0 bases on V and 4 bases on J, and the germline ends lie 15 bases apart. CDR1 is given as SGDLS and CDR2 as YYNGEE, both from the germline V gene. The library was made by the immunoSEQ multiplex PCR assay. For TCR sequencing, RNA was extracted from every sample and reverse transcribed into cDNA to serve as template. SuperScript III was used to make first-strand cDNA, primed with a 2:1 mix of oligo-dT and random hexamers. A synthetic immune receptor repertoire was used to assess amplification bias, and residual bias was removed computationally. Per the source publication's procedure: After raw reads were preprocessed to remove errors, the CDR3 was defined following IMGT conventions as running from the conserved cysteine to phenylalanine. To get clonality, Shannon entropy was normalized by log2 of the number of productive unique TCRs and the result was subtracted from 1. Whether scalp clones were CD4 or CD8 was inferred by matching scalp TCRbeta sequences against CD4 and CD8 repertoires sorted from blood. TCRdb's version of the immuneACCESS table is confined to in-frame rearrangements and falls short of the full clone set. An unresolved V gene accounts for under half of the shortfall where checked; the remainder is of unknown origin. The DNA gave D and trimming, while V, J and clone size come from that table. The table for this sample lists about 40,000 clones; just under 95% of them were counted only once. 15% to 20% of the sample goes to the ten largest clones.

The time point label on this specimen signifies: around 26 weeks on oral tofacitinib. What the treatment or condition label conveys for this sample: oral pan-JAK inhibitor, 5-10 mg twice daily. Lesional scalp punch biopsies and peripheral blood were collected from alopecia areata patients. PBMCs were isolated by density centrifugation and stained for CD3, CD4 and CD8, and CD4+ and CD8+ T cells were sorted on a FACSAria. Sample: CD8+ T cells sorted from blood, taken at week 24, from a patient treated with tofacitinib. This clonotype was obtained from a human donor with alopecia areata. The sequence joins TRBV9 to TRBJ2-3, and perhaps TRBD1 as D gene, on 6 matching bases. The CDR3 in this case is CASSVEALQGADTQYF. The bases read TGTGCCAGCAGCGTAGAAGCTTTACAGGGTGCAGATACGCAGTATTTT.